This TCR beta chain was profiled in a study of T cell responses to AZD1222 COVID-19 vaccine. Germline values: CDR1 SNHLY, CDR2 FYNNEI. CDR3 length: 15 amino acids. Losses at the gene ends were 8 bases for V and 7 bases for J; bases not matched to a gene: 14. The protocol was immunoSEQ multiplex PCR, while the TCRdb copy is restricted to in-frame clones and leaves out a portion. The data show 150,000 to 190,000 clones, around nine tenths seen once. The specimen was peripheral blood, collected on day 0 of AZD1222 vaccination. V usage is TRBV2 and J usage is TRBJ2-1; 7 bases are a match to TRBD2. The sequence was obtained from an adult in good health. The CDR3 reads CASLRGVRERNEQFF. CDR3 in DNA: TGTGCCAGCCTTAGAGGGGTGCGGGAGAGGAATGAGCAGTTCTTC.